This TCR beta chain was observed in a study of long-term antiretroviral therapy in people with HIV. In germline, CDR1 is SGHAT, CDR2 FQDESV (reference sequence). The CDR3 consists of 15 residues. Sequencing relied on immunoSEQ assay v3.0, run at survey level. Using immunoSEQ multiplex PCR, the repertoire was profiled, and TCRdb retains in-frame clones only, with some absent. The table has approximately 19,000 clones, about 89% seen once; the top ten hold roughly 3.3%. This clone was seen a single time. The junction departs from germline at one end; a sequencing error may be responsible. Without exception, participants with HIV were treated in the United States.

This clonotype originated in a woman aged 45-65 years with HIV. The chain employs TRBV11-1 and TRBJ1-3; 7 nucleotides line up with TRBD1. The sample consisted of unsorted PBMCs, taken just under 2.7 years after starting antiretroviral therapy. The CDR3 loop is CASSVAGDSVNTIYF. As DNA, the CDR3 is TGTGCCAGCAGCGTAGCGGGGGACAGCGTCAACACCATATATTTT.